This entry lists 7 T cell receptor beta chains sequenced from one sample in a study of shared clonotypes between healthy human individuals. The data were produced by immunoSEQ multiplex PCR, yet TCRdb's version contains in-frame clones alone and is incomplete. In the table there are over a million clones, around 76% of which are singletons. Specimen: memory CD4+ T cells sorted from blood. Documented subset: CD45RA-negative fraction. Receptor source: a man between 18 and 35 years old in good health.

The chain is built from TRBV10-2 and TRBJ1-5; no clear D. This CDR3 comprises 16 residues. Germline assignment: CDR1 WSHSY and CDR2 SAAADI. Trimming shortened V by 2 bases and J by 7 bases, and 18 bases separated the two germline ends. The CDR3 region has the DNA TGCGCCAGCAGTGAGCCCCCGACTGGGGTAGGACAGCCCCAGCATTTT. Translating it yields CASSEPPTGVGQPQHF.

The J gene is TRBJ1-3, the V gene TRBV29-1; D is uncertain. Germline V gene data show CDR1 as SQVTM and CDR2 as ANQGSEA. V dropped 4 bases and J dropped 3 bases, with 13 bases sitting between them. CDR3 length: 14 residues. CDR3 nucleotides: TGCAGCGTTGTTCTCCCTCAGAGTGGAAACACCATATATTTT. Residues: CSVVLPQSGNTIYF.

The genes are TRBV5-1 and TRBJ2-2; 11 positions match TRBD2. V lost 2 bases, J lost 8 bases, and 14 bases stayed unmatched. Germline assignment: CDR1 SGHRS and CDR2 YFSETQ. This CDR3 has 18 residues. As DNA, the CDR3 is TGCGCCAGCAGCTTAACCATGACGACTAGCGGGGTGGCGGGGGAGCTGTTTTTT. Translating gives CASSLTMTTSGVAGELFF.

In DNA form, the CDR3 reads TGTGCCAGCAGTTTAGCAAATCGAGGTCAGCCCCAGCATTTT. Translation gives CASSLANRGQPQHF. The chain employs TRBV28 and TRBJ1-5, with unresolved D. The CDR3 consists of 14 residues. From germline, CDR1 is MDHEN and CDR2 SYDVKM. With 2 bases removed from V and 6 bases from J, the gap between germline ends came to 11 bases.

V usage is TRBV10-2 and J usage is TRBJ2-2; possible D gene TRBD2, 5 bases. With 3 bases removed from V and 5 bases from J, the gap between germline ends came to 7 bases. The V gene's germline CDR1 is WSHSY and CDR2 SAAADI. CDR3 length: 13 residues. The CDR3 sequence: CASSDWETGELFF. The CDR3 DNA reads as TGCGCCAGCAGTGACTGGGAGACCGGGGAGCTGTTTTTT.

J is TRBJ1-3 and V is TRBV5-1; weak D call: TRBD1 (6 bases). The CDR3 is made up of 16 amino acids. V lost 3 bases, J lost 0 bases, and 13 bases lay in between. Looked up from germline, CDR1 is SGHRS and CDR2 is YFSETQ. Here the CDR3 DNA reads TGCGCCAGCAGCTGGGACAACGAGAACTCTGGAAACACCATATATTTT. Its protein is CASSWDNENSGNTIYF.

The genes are TRBV28 and TRBJ2-7; D gene ambiguous. The CDR3 runs to 13 residues. With 9 bases removed from V and 4 bases from J, the gap between germline ends came to 16 bases. Germline V gene sequence: CDR1 MDHEN, CDR2 SYDVKM. The CDR3 sequence is CASFDGTSYEQYF. Here the CDR3 DNA reads TGTGCCAGTTTCGATGGAACTTCATACGAGCAGTACTTC.